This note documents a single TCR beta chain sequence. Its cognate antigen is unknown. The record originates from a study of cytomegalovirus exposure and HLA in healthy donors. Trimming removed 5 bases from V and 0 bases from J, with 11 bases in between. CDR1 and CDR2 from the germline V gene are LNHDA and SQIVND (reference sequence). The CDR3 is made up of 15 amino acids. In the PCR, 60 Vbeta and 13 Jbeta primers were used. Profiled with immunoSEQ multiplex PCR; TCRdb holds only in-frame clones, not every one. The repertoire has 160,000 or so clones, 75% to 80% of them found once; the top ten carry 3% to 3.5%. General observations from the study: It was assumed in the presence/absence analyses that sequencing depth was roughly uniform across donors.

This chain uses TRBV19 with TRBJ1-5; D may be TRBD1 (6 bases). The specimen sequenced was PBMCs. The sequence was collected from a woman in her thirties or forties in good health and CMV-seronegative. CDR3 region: CASSRTDYSNQPQHF. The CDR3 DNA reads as TGTGCCAGTAGTCGGACAGATTATAGCAATCAGCCCCAGCATTTT.